This T cell receptor (beta chain) was found in a study of blood T cell repertoires in COVID-19. For the study at large: Samples came from the United States, Italy and Spain, spanning acute and convalescent COVID-19. Sources were T cells, B-cell-depleted T cells, or PBMCs; the material itself was cDNA or gDNA.

In the original analysis: It was from reference gene primer amplification that nucleated cell counts were estimated. Measured with immunoSEQ multiplex PCR; TCRdb has only the in-frame clones, and not every one. V, J and clone size are taken as reported in that table, and D and trimming were inferred from the DNA itself. The repertoire holds approximately 270,000 clones, with 75% to 90% as singletons. The CDR3 is made up of 15 amino acids. This chain links TRBV21-1 with TRBJ1-3; TRBD1, as called in the table, went unchecked against the DNA. TRBV21-1 is recorded as a pseudogene. The TCR sequence derives from a woman between 65 and 79 years old with acute or convalescent COVID-19. The sequencing input was peripheral blood. CDR3 region: CASSKGGGSGNTIYF. The CDR3 bases are TGTGCCAGCAGCAAAGGGGGCGGCTCTGGAAACACCATATATTTT.